A single T cell receptor (beta chain) is shown here with its context. Germline-derived CDR1 and CDR2 are KGHSH and LQKENI. This CDR3 has 16 amino acids. V gave up 0 bases and J gave up 5 bases, with 16 bases separating them. This sample is part of a study of blood T cell repertoires in COVID-19. The wider study: Researchers got acute and convalescent COVID-19 samples from the United States, Italy and Spain. PBMCs, B-cell-depleted T cells, or T cells were the source of the cDNA or gDNA that made up the material.

In the authors' workflow: Using reference gene primer amplification, nucleated cell counts were estimated. Profiling relied on immunoSEQ multiplex PCR, and the TCRdb table lists in-frame clones only, not all of them. D and trimming come from the DNA, and the V and J calls and clone size come from that table. The profile shows 90,000 to 130,000 clones, 86% of them singletons. The chain combines TRBV18 with TRBJ2-5, with D perhaps TRBD1 (5 bases). This sequence was found in a man aged 35-49 years with acute or convalescent COVID-19. The specimen sequenced was peripheral blood. DNA for the CDR3: TGTGCCAGCTCACCACCACAGGTTTTCAAGCCGGAGACCCAGTACTTC. Translation: CASSPPQVFKPETQYF. Complete variable domain (other parts from reference TRBV18 and TRBJ2-5): NAGVMQNPRHLVRRRGQEARLRCSPMKGHSHVYWYRQLPEEGLKFMVYLQKENIIDESGMPKERFSAEFPKEGPSILRIQQVVRGDSAAYFCASSPPQVFKPETQYFGPGTRLLVL.